This T cell receptor beta chain was profiled in a study of T-cell memory formation after mild COVID-19. Study information: Largely, the TCR clusters proved donor specific.

TCRdb ran MiXCR on the 5' RACE reads and lists one entry per CDR3 protein. The sample lists 200,000 to 250,000 distinct CDR3 sequences; approximately 10% were seen once. Whole-study results and caveats: CD4+ clones that contracted lay mainly in CM and EM; CD8+ ones lay in EMRA.

In germline, CDR1 is LGHNA, CDR2 YSLEER. The CDR3 length is 18 residues. J was trimmed by 2 bases and V by 4 bases; bases with no gene match: 13. This clonotype was seen repeatedly, ten times or more. Its antigen is currently unknown. Sequencing was carried out using PBMCs or a T cell subset sorted from them (not recorded which). The chain employs TRBV4-3 and TRBJ1-5; TRBD1 aligns across 8 bases. This clonotype was obtained from a young man who had mild COVID-19 (a few samples of this study predate the infection). Cell type and time point are not known. Here the CDR3 DNA reads TGCGCCAGCAGCCTGAGTTGGGGCCCGGACAGGGGCAATCAGCCCCAGCATTTT. This gives the protein CASSLSWGPDRGNQPQHF.